The subject of this entry is one T cell receptor beta chain. The data were taken from a study of blood T cell repertoires in COVID-19. Study overall: PBMCs, B-cell-depleted T cells, or T cells provided the cDNA or gDNA that made up the material.

Produced via immunoSEQ multiplex PCR; TCRdb's table is partial and in-frame only. The sample carries about 260,000 clones, more than 70% recorded once. The junction had 7 bases not matched to a gene; V was cut back by 6 bases and J by 6 bases. There are 13 residues in the CDR3. Germline CDR1 reads SEHNR; CDR2 reads FQNEAQ (reference sequence). Sequences were obtained from PBMCs or T cells enriched from blood (not recorded which). This sequence was found in a woman aged 50 to 60 who had recovered from COVID-19. This chain links TRBV7-9 with TRBJ1-2, with TRBD1 identical over 7 bases. This CDR3 reads CASSVQGGDGYTF. The CDR3 DNA is TGTGCCAGCAGTGTCCAGGGGGGCGATGGCTACACCTTC.